This TCR beta chain was sequenced during a study of blood T cell repertoires in COVID-19. About the study: The United States, Italy and Spain supplied acute and convalescent COVID-19 samples. From T cells, B-cell-depleted T cells, or PBMCs came the material, which was cDNA or gDNA.

The V and J ends lost 6 bases and 5 bases, in that order; junction bases with no gene match: 8. The CDR3 loop spans 15 amino acids. Germline V gene lookup returns CDR1 LGHNA and CDR2 YSLEER. Measured with immunoSEQ multiplex PCR; TCRdb has only the in-frame clones, and not every one. The sample lists over 110,000 clones, more than 70% occurring once. The V call is TRBV4-3, the J call TRBJ2-1; 9 nucleotides align to TRBD2. Sample: peripheral blood. The source is a human donor in a cohort sampled during active COVID-19. CDR3 in amino acids: CASRPAGGLNNEQFF. DNA for the CDR3: TGCGCCAGCAGACCCGCGGGGGGGCTTAACAATGAGCAGTTCTTC.